The 12 T cell receptor beta chains below were found in one sample sequenced in a study of cytomegalovirus exposure and HLA in healthy donors. Primers for the PCR totalled 60 Vbeta and 13 Jbeta. Libraries were prepared by immunoSEQ multiplex PCR; TCRdb keeps only in-frame clonotypes and omits some of them. This sample carries about 140,000 clones, 88% of them seen once, and the ten largest clones take roughly 0.5%. The sample taken for sequencing was PBMCs. All receptors derive from a woman aged 40-49 years in good health and CMV-seronegative.

Concerning this clone: Other nucleotide sequences from this sample produce the same CDR3. This sequence joins TRBV4-3 and TRBJ2-2, with D possibly TRBD2 on 6 matching bases. The CDR3 consists of 18 residues. V was pared by 3 bases and J by 5 bases, with 22 bases between. Germline V gene data show CDR1 as LGHNA and CDR2 as YSLEER. CDR3 region: CASSQGVIAEGKTGELFF. The CDR3 DNA reads as TGCGCCAGCAGCCAGGGGGTGATAGCGGAAGGGAAGACCGGGGAGCTGTTTTTT.

This chain uses TRBV19 with TRBJ1-5, with D perhaps TRBD1 (5 bases). CDR3 length: 14 amino acids. V lost 6 bases, J lost 4 bases, and 13 bases lay in between. Germline V gives CDR1 LNHDA, CDR2 SQIVND (reference sequence). For the CDR3, the DNA is TGTGCCAGTAGCCGTCTGGGGGGAAATCAGCCCCAGCATTTT. This sequence encodes CASSRLGGNQPQHF. The variable domain in full, completed from reference TRBV19 and TRBJ1-5, reads DGGITQSPKYLFRKEGQNVTLSCEQNLNHDAMYWYRQDPGQGLRLIYYSQIVNDFQKGDIAEGYSVSREKKESFPLTVTSAQKNPTAFYLCASSRLGGNQPQHFGDGTRLSIL.

The V and J genes are TRBV7-6 and TRBJ2-5; TRBD2 agrees at 13 bases. Germline loops: CDR1 SGHVS, CDR2 FNYEAQ. This CDR3 has 20 residues. V was pared by 1 base and J by 4 bases, with 15 bases of the junction left unmatched. The CDR3 nucleotides read TGTGCCAGCAGCTTAGACGCACCCTCCACTACTAGCGGGAGGGGAGAGACCCAGTACTTC. Translation gives CASSLDAPSTTSGRGETQYF.

The chain is built from TRBV12-2 and TRBJ2-2; the table gives TRBD2 as D, unverified against the DNA. TRBV12-2 is a known pseudogene. This CDR3 is 17 amino acids long. CDR3 coding DNA: TGTGCAAGTCGCTTAGCGAGGCTAGCGCATGACACCGGGGAGCTGTTTTTT. Amino acid sequence: CASRLARLAHDTGELFF.

This clone has just one count. This rearrangement joins TRBV27 to TRBJ1-6; D is ambiguous. Trimming left V 5 bases short and J 9 bases short, with 14 bases between. The CDR3 loop spans 14 amino acids. CDR1 and CDR2 from the germline V gene are MNHEY and SMNVEV (reference sequence). The CDR3, as DNA: TGTGCCAGCAGTAAGGGCCCCCGGGGTTCACCCCTCCACTTT. The encoded protein is CASSKGPRGSPLHF.

The rearrangement links TRBV2 to TRBJ1-5; D is undetermined. Germline V CDR1 and CDR2: SNHLY, FYNNEI. Trimming stripped 3 bases from V and 3 bases from J, with 12 bases between. The CDR3 runs 15 residues. The CDR3 nucleotides read TGTGCCAGCAGTGATCGGAGGTTTGACAATCAGCCCCAGCATTTT. Its translation is CASSDRRFDNQPQHF.

The V and J genes are TRBV2 and TRBJ2-5; 11 bases are a match to TRBD2. There are 13 residues in the CDR3. The J segment lost 5 bases and the V segment lost 6 bases, leaving 2 bases of the junction unmatched. CDR1 and CDR2 (germline): SNHLY, FYNNEI. As DNA, the CDR3 is TGTGCCAGCAGCGGGACTAGCGGCGAGACCCAGTACTTC. Its translation is CASSGTSGETQYF.

The genes are TRBV7-9 and TRBJ2-7; D may be TRBD2 (5 bases). V was pared by 1 base and J by 2 bases, with 6 bases between. Per the germline V gene, CDR1 is SEHNR and CDR2 is FQNEAQ (reference sequence). The CDR3 is 13 amino acids. The DNA of the CDR3 is TGTGCCAGCAGCTTAGAACTAGCCTACGAGCAGTACTTC. Translated, it gives CASSLELAYEQYF.

This chain uses TRBV5-1 with TRBJ1-5; the D gene is possibly TRBD1 (6 bases). From germline, CDR1 is SGHRS and CDR2 YFSETQ. The V end was cut by 0 bases, the J end by 4 bases, with 8 bases between. CDR3 size: 14 residues. CDR3 bases: TGCGCCAGCAGCTTGGGACAGGATAATCAGCCCCAGCATTTT. It is translated as CASSLGQDNQPQHF.

The V call is TRBV6-1, the J call TRBJ1-1; perhaps TRBD1 as D (6 bases). In germline, CDR1 is MNHNS, CDR2 SASEGT. V was clipped by 5 bases and J by 6 bases, with 13 bases between them. The CDR3 covers 13 residues. The CDR3: CASSKYQGPEAFF. DNA of the CDR3: TGTGCCAGCAGTAAATATCAGGGGCCTGAAGCTTTCTTT.

This clone was recorded a few times. The chain has TRBV5-5 and TRBJ2-7, with D maybe TRBD1 (6 bases). Deletions cut 0 bases from V and 3 bases from J, with 7 bases between. Germline V gene data show CDR1 as SGHKS and CDR2 as YYEKEE (reference sequence). CDR3 length: 13 amino acids. This chain's CDR3 is CASSLVQGYEQYF. The CDR3 nucleotides read TGTGCCAGCAGCTTGGTACAGGGCTACGAGCAGTACTTC.

V and J are TRBV7-9 and TRBJ2-5; D unclear. The V gene lost 1 base and the J gene lost 1 base, with 10 bases spanning the gap. Germline V lookup: CDR1 SEHNR, CDR2 FQNEAQ (reference sequence). This CDR3 contains 15 residues. CDR3 sequence reads: CASSLERMAQETQYF. CDR3 nucleotides: TGTGCCAGCAGCTTAGAGCGAATGGCCCAAGAGACCCAGTACTTC.